The present T cell receptor (beta chain) was sequenced within a study of post-analysis software for immune sequencing data (dated by TCRdb to the mid-2010s). Regarding the research as a whole: The recorded disease courses included relapsing-remitting, secondary progressive and progressive-relapsing multiple sclerosis, and some patients had no subtype annotation. A subset of samples was prepared in parallel using single-end sample barcoding, then pooled and co-amplified after Illumina adapter ligation. The multiple sclerosis patient repertoires were compared with about a dozen previously published healthy control repertoires from donors aged roughly 6 to 25 years.

Taken from the germline V gene, the CDR1 and CDR2 loops are MDHEN and SYDVKM. Reading from cysteine to phenylalanine, the CDR3 counts 16 amino acids. CDR3 DNA is the only sequence kept; it has 48 bases, read in frame from the first base. This clonotype was seen just once. Its specific antigen is unknown. No much larger clonotype is one base removed from it; base qualities were not supplied. General findings and caveats noted by the study authors: When samples were clustered directly using the F measure, samples prepared in the same batch co-clustered strongly, which prompted a batch-effect correction. The control group was slightly older than the multiple sclerosis patient group. Significantly higher frequencies in patients than in controls were found for roughly 5 TRBV segments, including TRBV5-6, TRBV5-1 and TRBV20-1. Compared with controls, multiple sclerosis patients had significantly lower normalized Chao1 diversity, a finding suggesting substantial peripheral T-cell clonal expansion.

To demonstrate the VDJtools post-analysis software, the study profiled TCR beta repertoires from the peripheral blood of about 13 young patients with multiple sclerosis. Multiple sclerosis patients were children and adolescents aged about 6 to 17 years. Receptor amplification or capture employed PCR. Sequencing used an Illumina HiSeq 2500. To reduce PCR and sequencing biases, unique molecular identifiers were built into the TCR beta cDNA libraries. Per 1 to 10 million input T cells, some 500,000 cDNA molecules were obtained, such that each molecule approximated one T cell. The same protocol used for the earlier healthy control dataset was applied to prepare and sequence the patient libraries. Within a given batch, samples were prepared together, multiplexed and sequenced on the same HiSeq lane. The paper's data handling went like this. Raw barcoded reads were processed with MIGEC, discarding single-read molecular identifier groups before consensus assembly and CDR3 extraction. Clonotype tables were post-analysed with VDJtools, normalizing diversity by down-sampling all datasets to the smallest sample size. Repertoire overlap clustering matched CDR3 amino acid but not nucleotide sequences to correct batch-related cross-sample contamination. TCRdb reprocessing: public reads trimmed at Q25 with fastp, clones called with MiXCR, in-frame beta chains kept. Every distinct CDR3 protein forms one entry, paired with its most common genes and DNA. Here the V and J calls rest on TCRdb's processing, not on the authors' analysis. This sample is represented by more than 450,000 distinct CDR3 sequences; less than 40% of them were singletons. The ten largest clones add up to 4.5% to 7.5% of the sample.

The sample consisted of blood. The chain links TRBV28 with TRBJ2-4; the D segment cannot be called with confidence. The better agreement between TRBJ2-5 and the DNA end casts doubt on the J call. The receptor comes from a girl under 18 with multiple sclerosis. The CDR3 region has the sequence CASSLIQGQPQETQYF. The DNA sequence is as follows: TGTGCCAGCAGTTTAATACAAGGGCAGCCACAAGAGACCCAGTACTTC.